Presented here are 15 T cell receptor beta chains from one specimen sequenced in a study of control samples from healthy donors and cancer patients. This table comes from immunoSEQ multiplex PCR, and its TCRdb copy is limited to in-frame clones, with some not included. The top ten hold around 2% of the sample, which has 150,000 to 200,000 clones, 75% to 95% seen once. Sequences were obtained from blood. These TCRs come from a woman in her forties in good health.

The chain has TRBV4-1 and TRBJ2-7; 7 nucleotides line up with TRBD2. The CDR3 covers 15 residues. Trimming removed 0 bases from V and 2 bases from J; junction bases left unmatched: 4. Germline V gene lookup returns CDR1 MGHRA and CDR2 YSYEKL. Here the CDR3 DNA reads TGCGCCAGCAGCCAAGACATGGGAGGGACCTACGAGCAGTACTTC. Its translation is CASSQDMGGTYEQYF.

This CDR3 is CASSLGSGQGSYNEQFF. In nucleotides, the CDR3 is TGCGCCAGCAGCTTGGGGTCCGGACAGGGCTCCTACAATGAGCAGTTCTTC. This rearrangement joins TRBV5-1 to TRBJ2-1, with 8 bases matching TRBD1. CDR1 SGHRS and CDR2 YFSETQ come from the germline V gene. This CDR3 contains 17 residues. Trimming removed 0 bases from V and 0 bases from J; junction bases left unmatched: 5.

The chain joins TRBV21-1 to TRBJ1-1; TRBD1, the D gene given by the table, was not confirmed from the DNA. TRBV21-1 is a pseudogene locus. The CDR3 totals 14 residues. The CDR3 sequence: CASSPQGENTEAFF. As DNA, the CDR3 is TGTGCCAGCAGTCCACAGGGAGAGAACACTGAAGCTTTCTTT.

The rearrangement uses TRBV25-1 and TRBJ1-2, with D unclear. Trimming pared 0 bases from V and 8 bases from J, leaving 13 bases between. Germline V gene data show CDR1 as MGHDK and CDR2 as SYGVNS. The CDR3 contains 14 residues. Written as DNA, the CDR3 is TGTGCCAGCAGTGAATATTTTCCGATCTTAGGCTACACCTTC. The encoded protein is CASSEYFPILGYTF.

This rearrangement joins TRBV12-3 or TRBV12-4 to TRBJ2-1, with D hard to call. The CDR3 runs to 13 residues. Deletions cut 6 bases from V and 4 bases from J, with 10 bases between. The CDR3 nucleotides are TGTGCCAGCAGCCGGAACACTTACAATGAGCAGTTCTTC. It codes for CASSRNTYNEQFF.

V usage is TRBV3-1 (or the pseudogene TRBV3-2) and J usage is TRBJ2-7; 10 nucleotides agree with TRBD1. V lost 3 bases, J lost 4 bases, and 12 bases stayed unmatched. Germline values: CDR1 LGHDT, CDR2 YNNKEL (reference sequence). The CDR3 totals 17 residues. The chain's CDR3 is CASSHLSSGQGSYEQYF. The CDR3, as DNA: TGTGCCAGCAGCCATCTTTCCTCGGGACAGGGGTCGTACGAGCAGTACTTC.

The chain's CDR3 is CASSEAGREDSSYEQYF. The CDR3 nucleotides read TGCGCCAGCAGTGAGGCGGGAAGAGAGGATAGCTCCTACGAGCAGTACTTC. The rearrangement joins TRBV10-1 to TRBJ2-7; maybe TRBD2 (6 bases). Germline values: CDR1 WNHNN, CDR2 SYGVQD (reference sequence). The V end was cut by 2 bases, the J end by 0 bases, with 17 bases between. The CDR3 is 17 amino acids.

The V gene is TRBV21-1, the J gene TRBJ2-7; the tabulated D call, TRBD1, remains unverified against the DNA. TRBV21-1 is classified as a pseudogene. The CDR3 contains 13 residues. The CDR3 DNA reads TGTGCCAGCCAGGGCTTATGCTCCTACGAGCAGTACTTC. It yields the protein CASQGLCSYEQYF.

This clone was recorded once. The chain combines TRBV6-2 or TRBV6-3 with TRBJ1-1; D not certain. Looked up from germline, CDR1 is MNHEY and CDR2 is SVGEGT. V was clipped by 2 bases and J by 4 bases, with 14 bases between them. There are 15 residues in the CDR3. The CDR3 sequence: CASSYTPGGRTEAFF. CDR3 coding DNA: TGTGCCAGCAGTTACACTCCAGGCGGGCGCACTGAAGCTTTCTTT.

This sequence joins TRBV5-6 and TRBJ1-5; 12 bases are a match to TRBD1. Germline CDR1 and CDR2: SGHDT and YYEEEE. The CDR3 runs 17 residues. V shed 4 bases and J 4 bases; nucleotides not matched to a gene: 9. The CDR3 nucleotides read TGTGCCAGCAGCCGGGACAGGGGGCAAGGTGGTAATCAGCCCCAGCATTTT. Translated, it gives CASSRDRGQGGNQPQHF.

The gene calls are TRBV18 and TRBJ2-2; D may be TRBD1 or TRBD2 (5 bases each). V was shortened by 1 base and J by 1 base, with 7 bases between the two germline ends. Germline CDR1 is KGHSH and CDR2 is LQKENI. This CDR3 comprises 15 residues. The CDR3 sequence: CASSPRDGNTGELFF. CDR3 sequence (DNA): TGTGCCAGCTCACCACGGGACGGGAACACCGGGGAGCTGTTTTTT. The full variable domain, its missing parts supplied by reference TRBV18 and TRBJ2-2, is NAGVMQNPRHLVRRRGQEARLRCSPMKGHSHVYWYRQLPEEGLKFMVYLQKENIIDESGMPKERFSAEFPKEGPSILRIQQVVRGDSAAYFCASSPRDGNTGELFFGEGSRLTVL.

This clone has only one observation. This chain joins TRBV5-4 and TRBJ2-2, with 13 bases lining up with TRBD2. Germline CDR1 and CDR2: SGHNT and YYREEE (reference sequence). The CDR3 loop spans 16 amino acids. The junction had 4 bases not matched to a gene; V was cut back by 4 bases and J by 4 bases. The CDR3 nucleotides are TGTGCCAGCAGCAGGACTAGCGGGGGCCGCACCGGGGAGCTGTTTTTT. Protein sequence: CASSRTSGGRTGELFF.

V is TRBV7-9 and J is TRBJ2-5; D ambiguous. The CDR3 has 12 amino acids. The germline V and J ends were trimmed by 5 bases and 4 bases, with 8 bases remaining between them. The germline CDR1 and CDR2 sequences are SEHNR and FQNEAQ (reference sequence). The CDR3 sequence: CASSVFLETQYF. The CDR3 nucleotides are TGTGCCAGCAGCGTATTTCTAGAGACCCAGTACTTC.

The V gene is TRBV6-4, the J gene TRBJ1-5; D uncertain. In germline, CDR1 is MRHNA, CDR2 SNTAGT. This CDR3 is 14 amino acids long. Trimming removed 9 bases from V and 2 bases from J, with 14 bases in between. CDR3 sequence (DNA): TGTGCCAGTGAGGGCCGCGGTGGCAATCAGCCCCAGCATTTT. Protein sequence: CASEGRGGNQPQHF.

V gene TRBV13 combines with J gene TRBJ2-7; D assignment may be TRBD1 or TRBD2 (5 bases each). The CDR3 loop spans 15 amino acids. Trimming took 1 base from V and 0 from J, leaving 10 bases between them. Germline loops: CDR1 PRHDT, CDR2 FYEKMQ (reference sequence). CDR3 region: CASSLEGAGSYEQYF. In nucleotides, the CDR3 is TGTGCCAGCAGCTTAGAAGGGGCGGGCTCCTACGAGCAGTACTTC. Looking up the rest from reference TRBV13 and TRBJ2-7 gives the full variable domain: AAGVIQSPRHLIKEKRETATLKCYPIPRHDTVYWYQQGPGQDPQFLISFYEKMQSDKGSIPDRFSAQQFSDYHSELNMSSLELGDSALYFCASSLEGAGSYEQYFGPGTRLTVT.